Below are 10 T cell receptor beta chains sequenced from a single sample in a study of cytomegalovirus exposure and HLA in healthy donors. 13 Jbeta primers and 60 Vbeta primers were used for the PCR. Here immunoSEQ multiplex PCR was the method, and the copy in TCRdb shows in-frame clones only, minus some. The repertoire holds over 45,000 clones, about 83% seen once, with around 4% in the top ten. The source material was PBMCs. Every receptor here comes from a man younger than 40 in good health and CMV-seronegative.

This clone was counted a few times. The chain has TRBV7-9 and TRBJ1-2, with D possibly being TRBD1 (5 bases). V dropped 1 base and J dropped 4 bases, with 13 bases sitting between them. This CDR3 is built from 15 residues. The germline V gene encodes CDR1 SEHNR and CDR2 FQNEAQ (reference sequence). Here the CDR3 reads CASSLGGMAFYGYTF. The CDR3 DNA is TGTGCCAGCAGCTTAGGGGGCATGGCCTTCTATGGCTACACCTTC.

The J gene is TRBJ1-5, the V gene TRBV5-5; the D gene is possibly TRBD1 (6 bases). Germline V gene data show CDR1 as SGHKS and CDR2 as YYEKEE (reference sequence). The CDR3 has 14 amino acids. V shed 4 bases and J shed 0 bases, with 8 bases lying between them. This chain's CDR3 is CASSQGSSNQPQHF. The CDR3 DNA is TGTGCCAGCAGCCAGGGGTCTAGCAATCAGCCCCAGCATTTT.

In its sample, this clone was seen a few times. The same CDR3 can be traced to other DNA sequences in this sample. V is TRBV11-2 and J is TRBJ2-7, with D possibly TRBD1 on 6 matching bases. The V gene lost 1 base and the J gene lost 4 bases, with 8 bases spanning the gap. Germline CDR1 and CDR2: SGHAT and FQNNGV. This CDR3 comprises 13 residues. As DNA, the CDR3 is TGTGCCAGCAGCTTAGGGACAGTATACGAGCAGTACTTC. It codes for CASSLGTVYEQYF.

The CDR3 bases are TGTGCCAGCAGCCGACAGGGAAGCACAGATACGCAGTATTTT. Protein: CASSRQGSTDTQYF. V is TRBV2 and J is TRBJ2-3; 7 bases agree with TRBD1. J gave up 0 bases and V 6 bases, and 3 bases lay outside the gene matches. This CDR3 contains 14 residues. Looked up from germline, CDR1 is SNHLY and CDR2 is FYNNEI. The whole variable domain, filled in from reference TRBV2 and TRBJ2-3, reads EPEVTQTPSHQVTQMGQEVILRCVPISNHLYFYWYRQILGQKVEFLVSFYNNEISEKSEIFDDQFSVERPDGSNFTLKIRSTKLEDSAMYFCASSRQGSTDTQYFGPGTRLTVL.

This sequence joins TRBV4-1 and TRBJ1-2, with TRBD1 identical over 7 bases. With V trimmed by 6 bases and J by 3 bases, 4 bases remained unmatched. CDR1 MGHRA and CDR2 YSYEKL come from the germline V gene. The CDR3 sequence is 13 residues long. For the CDR3, the DNA is TGCGCCAGCAGGGTCGACAGGGACTATGGCTACACCTTC. Translation gives CASRVDRDYGYTF.

The sample holds one count of this clone. The chain uses TRBV7-3 and TRBJ2-6; 8 positions agree with TRBD2. The CDR3 loop spans 18 amino acids. V was pared by 1 base and J by 5 bases, with 10 bases of the junction left unmatched. CDR1 SGHTA and CDR2 FQGTGA come from the germline V gene. For the CDR3, the DNA is TGTGCCAGCAGCTTAAAGGCATCCACGGGGGGGAGGGCCAACGTCCTGACTTTC. Residues: CASSLKASTGGRANVLTF. The whole variable domain, remainder taken from reference TRBV7-3 and TRBJ2-6, is GAGVSQTPSNKVTEKGKYVELRCDPISGHTALYWYRQSLGQGPEFLIYFQGTGAADDSGLPNDRFFAVRPEGSVSTLKIQRTERGDSAVYLCASSLKASTGGRANVLTFGAGSRLTVL.

V usage is TRBV9 and J usage is TRBJ2-1; 9 positions match TRBD2. V was clipped by 4 bases and J by 2 bases; unmatched bases: 4. Germline CDR1 and CDR2: SGDLS and YYNGEE. The CDR3 is 15 residues long. The CDR3 bases are TGTGCCAGCAGCTTGCTAGCGGGACCCTACAATGAGCAGTTCTTC. It codes for CASSLLAGPYNEQFF. Supplemented by reference TRBV9 and TRBJ2-1, the full variable domain reads DSGVTQTPKHLITATGQRVTLRCSPRSGDLSVYWYQQSLDQGLQFLIQYYNGEERAKGNILERFSAQQFPDLHSELNLSSLELGDSALYFCASSLLAGPYNEQFFGPGTRLTVL.

This chain links TRBV7-3 with TRBJ2-5; weak D call: TRBD2 (7 bases). CDR1 SGHTA and CDR2 FQGTGA come from the germline V gene. Trimming pared 1 base from V and 4 bases from J, leaving 13 bases between. The CDR3 extends over 15 amino acids. The CDR3 nucleotides read TGTGCCAGCAGCTTAATCGCGGGGGCAGGAGAGACCCAGTACTTC. It specifies CASSLIAGAGETQYF.

This chain uses TRBV11-2 with TRBJ2-1, with D possibly being TRBD1 (5 bases). CDR3 size: 14 residues. Between the trimmed V and J ends, which lost 1 base and 7 bases, there was a span of 11 bases. Per the germline V gene, CDR1 is SGHAT and CDR2 is FQNNGV. The CDR3 region is CASSLGGRVNEQFF. In DNA form, the CDR3 reads TGTGCCAGCAGCTTAGGAGGCAGGGTTAATGAGCAGTTCTTC. Combining the CDR3 with reference TRBV11-2 and TRBJ2-1 gives the whole variable domain EAGVAQSPRYKIIEKRQSVAFWCNPISGHATLYWYQQILGQGPKLLIQFQNNGVVDDSQLPKDRFSAERLKGVDSTLKIQPAKLEDSAVYLCASSLGGRVNEQFFGPGTRLTVL.

The rearrangement links TRBV9 to TRBJ2-3; 10 bases are shared with TRBD2. J was trimmed by 8 bases and V by 0 bases; bases with no gene match: 3. The CDR3 is 14 amino acids. Germline assignment: CDR1 SGDLS and CDR2 YYNGEE. The DNA of the CDR3 is TGTGCCAGCAGCGTAGAACTAGCGGGGAGTACGCAGTATTTT. Translated: CASSVELAGSTQYF.